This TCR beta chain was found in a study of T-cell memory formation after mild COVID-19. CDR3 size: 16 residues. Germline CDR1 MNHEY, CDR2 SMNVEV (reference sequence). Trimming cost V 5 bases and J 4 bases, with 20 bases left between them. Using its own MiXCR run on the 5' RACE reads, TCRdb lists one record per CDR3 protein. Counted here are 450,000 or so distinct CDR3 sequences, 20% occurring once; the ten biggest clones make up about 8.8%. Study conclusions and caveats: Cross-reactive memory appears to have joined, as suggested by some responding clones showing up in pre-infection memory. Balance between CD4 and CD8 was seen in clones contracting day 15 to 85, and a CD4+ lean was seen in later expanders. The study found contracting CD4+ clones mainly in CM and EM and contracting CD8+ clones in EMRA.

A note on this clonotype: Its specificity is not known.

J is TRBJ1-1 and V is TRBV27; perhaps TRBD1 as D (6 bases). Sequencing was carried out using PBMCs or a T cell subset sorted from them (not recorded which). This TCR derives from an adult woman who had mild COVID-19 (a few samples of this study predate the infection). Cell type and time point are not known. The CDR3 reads CASSQLPGPRGTEAFF. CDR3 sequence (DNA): TGTGCCAGCAGTCAGCTCCCGGGACCCAGGGGCACTGAAGCTTTCTTT.